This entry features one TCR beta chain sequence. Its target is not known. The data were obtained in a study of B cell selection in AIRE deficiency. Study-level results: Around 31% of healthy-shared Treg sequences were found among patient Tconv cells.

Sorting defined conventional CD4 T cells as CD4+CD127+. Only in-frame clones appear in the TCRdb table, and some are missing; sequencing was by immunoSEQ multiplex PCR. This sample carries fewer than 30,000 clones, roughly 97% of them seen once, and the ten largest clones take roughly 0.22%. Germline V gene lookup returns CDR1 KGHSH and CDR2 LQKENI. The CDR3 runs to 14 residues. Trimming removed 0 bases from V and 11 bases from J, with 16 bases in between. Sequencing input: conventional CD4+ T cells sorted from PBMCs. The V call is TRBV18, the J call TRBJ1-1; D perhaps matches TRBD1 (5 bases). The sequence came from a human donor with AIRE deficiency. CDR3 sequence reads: CASSPPHRPEKAFF. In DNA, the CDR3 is TGTGCCAGCTCACCACCCCACAGGCCCGAGAAGGCTTTCTTT.